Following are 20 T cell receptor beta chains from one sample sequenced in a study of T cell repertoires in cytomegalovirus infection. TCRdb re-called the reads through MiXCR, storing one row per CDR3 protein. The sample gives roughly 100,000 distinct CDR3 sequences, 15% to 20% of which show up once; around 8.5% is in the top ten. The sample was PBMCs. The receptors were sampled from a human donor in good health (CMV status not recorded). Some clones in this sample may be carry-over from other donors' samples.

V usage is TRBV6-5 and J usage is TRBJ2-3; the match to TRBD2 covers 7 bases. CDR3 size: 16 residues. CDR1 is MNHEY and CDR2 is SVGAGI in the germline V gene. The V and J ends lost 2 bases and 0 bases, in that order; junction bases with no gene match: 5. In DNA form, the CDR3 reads TGTGCCAGCAGTTACGGGAGGGCTACTAGCACAGATACGCAGTATTTT. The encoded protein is CASSYGRATSTDTQYF.

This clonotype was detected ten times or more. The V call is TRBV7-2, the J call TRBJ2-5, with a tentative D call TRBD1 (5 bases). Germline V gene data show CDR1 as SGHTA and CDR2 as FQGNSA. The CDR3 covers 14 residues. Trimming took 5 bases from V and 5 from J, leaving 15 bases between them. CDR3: CASSLDSYSETQYF. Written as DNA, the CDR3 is TGTGCCAGCAGCCTCGACAGTTACTCGGAGACCCAGTACTTC.

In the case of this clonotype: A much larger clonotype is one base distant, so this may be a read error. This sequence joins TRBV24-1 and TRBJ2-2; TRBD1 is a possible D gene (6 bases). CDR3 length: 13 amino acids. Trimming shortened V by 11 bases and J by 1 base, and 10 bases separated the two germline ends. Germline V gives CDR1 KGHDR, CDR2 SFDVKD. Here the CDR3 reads CANWDKNTGELFF. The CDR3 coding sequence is TGTGCCAACTGGGACAAGAACACCGGGGAGCTGTTTTTT.

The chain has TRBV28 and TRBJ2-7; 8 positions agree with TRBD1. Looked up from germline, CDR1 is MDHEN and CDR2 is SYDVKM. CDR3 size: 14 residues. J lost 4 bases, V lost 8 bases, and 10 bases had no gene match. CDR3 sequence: CASGLGTGPYEQYF. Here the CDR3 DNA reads TGTGCCAGCGGACTCGGGACAGGTCCGTACGAGCAGTACTTC.

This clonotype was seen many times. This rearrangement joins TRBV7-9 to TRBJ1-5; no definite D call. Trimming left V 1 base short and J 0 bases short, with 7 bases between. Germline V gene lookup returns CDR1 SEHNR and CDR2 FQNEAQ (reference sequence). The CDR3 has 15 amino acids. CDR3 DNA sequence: TGTGCCAGCAGCTTAGGGAGTAATAGCAATCAGCCCCAGCATTTT. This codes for CASSLGSNSNQPQHF.

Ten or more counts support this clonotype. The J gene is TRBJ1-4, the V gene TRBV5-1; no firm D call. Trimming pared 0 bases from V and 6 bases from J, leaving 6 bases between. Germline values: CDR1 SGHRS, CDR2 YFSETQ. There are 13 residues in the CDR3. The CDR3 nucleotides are TGCGCCAGCAGCTTGGATACGGATGAAAAACTGTTTTTT. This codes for CASSLDTDEKLFF.

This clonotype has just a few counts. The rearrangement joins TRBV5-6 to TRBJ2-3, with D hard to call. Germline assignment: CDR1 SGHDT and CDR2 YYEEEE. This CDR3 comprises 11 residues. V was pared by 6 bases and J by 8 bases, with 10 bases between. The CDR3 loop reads CASTDRSTQYF. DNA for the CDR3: TGTGCCAGCACTGACCGTTCTACGCAGTATTTT.

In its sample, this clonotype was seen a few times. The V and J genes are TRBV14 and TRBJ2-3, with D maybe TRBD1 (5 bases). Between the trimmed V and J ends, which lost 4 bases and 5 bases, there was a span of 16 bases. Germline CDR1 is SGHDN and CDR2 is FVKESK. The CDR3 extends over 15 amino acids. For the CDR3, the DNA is TGTGCCAGCAGCCTATTAGGGGCAGGGCTAGATACGCAGTATTTT. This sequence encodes CASSLLGAGLDTQYF.

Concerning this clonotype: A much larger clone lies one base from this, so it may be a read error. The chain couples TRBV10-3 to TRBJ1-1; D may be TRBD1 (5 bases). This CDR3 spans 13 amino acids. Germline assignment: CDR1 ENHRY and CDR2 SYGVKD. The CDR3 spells CAIRRDGNTDAFF. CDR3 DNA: TGTGCCATCAGGAGGGACGGGAACACTGATGCTTTCTTT.

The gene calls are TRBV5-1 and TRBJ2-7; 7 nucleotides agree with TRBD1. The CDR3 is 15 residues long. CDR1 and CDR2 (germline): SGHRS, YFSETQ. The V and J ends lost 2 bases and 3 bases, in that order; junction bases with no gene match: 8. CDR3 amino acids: CASSFNRDSNYEQYF. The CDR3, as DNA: TGCGCCAGCAGCTTCAACCGGGACAGCAACTACGAGCAGTACTTC.

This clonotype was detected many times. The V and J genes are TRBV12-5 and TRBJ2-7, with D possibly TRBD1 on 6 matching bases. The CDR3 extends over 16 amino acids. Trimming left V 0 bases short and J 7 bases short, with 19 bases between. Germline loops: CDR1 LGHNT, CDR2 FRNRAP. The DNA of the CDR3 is TGTGCTAGTGGTTTGGTACTAGGACAGCCCAATCTGGAGCAGTACTTC. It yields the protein CASGLVLGQPNLEQYF.

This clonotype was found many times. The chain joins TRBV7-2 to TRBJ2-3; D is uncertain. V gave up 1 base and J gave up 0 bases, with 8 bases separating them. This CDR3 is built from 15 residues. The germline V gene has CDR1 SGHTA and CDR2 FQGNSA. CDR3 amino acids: CASSLDVSSTDTQYF. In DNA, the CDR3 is TGTGCCAGCAGCTTAGACGTTTCTAGCACAGATACGCAGTATTTT. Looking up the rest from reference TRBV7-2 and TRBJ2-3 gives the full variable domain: GAGVSQSPSNKVTEKGKDVELRCDPISGHTALYWYRQSLGQGLEFLIYFQGNSAPDKSGLPSDRFSAERTGGSVSTLTIQRTQQEDSAVYLCASSLDVSSTDTQYFGPGTRLTVL.

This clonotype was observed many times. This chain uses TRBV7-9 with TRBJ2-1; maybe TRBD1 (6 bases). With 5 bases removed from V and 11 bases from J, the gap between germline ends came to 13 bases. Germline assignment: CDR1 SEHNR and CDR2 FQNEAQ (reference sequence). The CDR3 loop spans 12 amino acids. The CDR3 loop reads CASSPRGSQQFF. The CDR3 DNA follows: TGTGCCAGCAGCCCCAGGGGATCGCAGCAGTTCTTC. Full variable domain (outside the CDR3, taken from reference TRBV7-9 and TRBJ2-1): DTGVSQNPRHKITKRGQNVTFRCDPISEHNRLYWYRQTLGQGPEFLTYFQNEAQLEKSRLLSDRFSAERPKGSFSTLEIQRTEQGDSAMYLCASSPRGSQQFFGPGTRLTVL.

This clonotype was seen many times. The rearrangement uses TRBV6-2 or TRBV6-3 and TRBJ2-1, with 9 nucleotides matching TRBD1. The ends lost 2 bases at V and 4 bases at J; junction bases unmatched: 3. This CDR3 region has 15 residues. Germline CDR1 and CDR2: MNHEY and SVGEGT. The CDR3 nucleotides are TGTGCCAGCAGTTACCGGACAGGGGTTTACAATGAGCAGTTCTTC. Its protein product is CASSYRTGVYNEQFF.

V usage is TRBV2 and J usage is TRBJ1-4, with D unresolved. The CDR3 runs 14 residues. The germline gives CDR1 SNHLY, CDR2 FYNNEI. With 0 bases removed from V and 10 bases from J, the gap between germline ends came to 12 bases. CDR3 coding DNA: TGTGCCAGCAGTGAAGCGTACAGCGAAGGAAAACTGTTTTTT. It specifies CASSEAYSEGKLFF.

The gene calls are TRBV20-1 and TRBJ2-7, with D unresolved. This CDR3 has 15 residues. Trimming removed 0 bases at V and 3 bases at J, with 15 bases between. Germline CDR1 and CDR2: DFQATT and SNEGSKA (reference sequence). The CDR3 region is CSARDPMLPVYEQYF. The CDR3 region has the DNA TGCAGTGCTAGAGATCCAATGCTCCCCGTCTACGAGCAGTACTTC.

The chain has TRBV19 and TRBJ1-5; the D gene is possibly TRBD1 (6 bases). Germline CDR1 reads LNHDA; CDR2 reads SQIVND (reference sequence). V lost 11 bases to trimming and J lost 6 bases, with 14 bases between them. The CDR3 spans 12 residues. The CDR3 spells CAGNRAGQPQHF. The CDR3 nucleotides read TGTGCCGGGAACAGGGCCGGTCAGCCCCAGCATTTT.

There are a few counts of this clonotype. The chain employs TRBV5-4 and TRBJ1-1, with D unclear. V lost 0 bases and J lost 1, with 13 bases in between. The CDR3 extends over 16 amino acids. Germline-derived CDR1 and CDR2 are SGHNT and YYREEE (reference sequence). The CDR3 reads CASSLDSMGRNTEAFF. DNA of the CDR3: TGTGCCAGCAGCTTGGATTCGATGGGGAGGAACACTGAAGCTTTCTTT. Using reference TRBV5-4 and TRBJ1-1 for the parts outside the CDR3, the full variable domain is ETGVTQSPTHLIKTRGQQVTLRCSSQSGHNTVSWYQQALGQGPQFIFQYYREEENGRGNFPPRFSGLQFPNYSSELNVNALELDDSALYLCASSLDSMGRNTEAFFGQGTRLTVV.

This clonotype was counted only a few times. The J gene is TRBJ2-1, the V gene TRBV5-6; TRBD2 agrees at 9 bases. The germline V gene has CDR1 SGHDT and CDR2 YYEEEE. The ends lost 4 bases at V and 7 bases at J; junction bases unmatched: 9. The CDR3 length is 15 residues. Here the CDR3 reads CASSTSGGSWNEQFF. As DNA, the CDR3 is TGTGCCAGCAGCACCAGCGGGGGGTCATGGAATGAGCAGTTCTTC.

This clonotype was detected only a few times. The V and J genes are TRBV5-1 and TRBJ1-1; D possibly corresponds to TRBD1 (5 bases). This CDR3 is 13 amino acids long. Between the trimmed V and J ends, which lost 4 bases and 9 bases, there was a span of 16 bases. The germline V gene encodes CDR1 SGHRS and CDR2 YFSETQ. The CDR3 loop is CASSGDLGGKAFF. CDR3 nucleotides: TGCGCCAGCAGCGGTGATCTCGGGGGGAAAGCTTTCTTT.